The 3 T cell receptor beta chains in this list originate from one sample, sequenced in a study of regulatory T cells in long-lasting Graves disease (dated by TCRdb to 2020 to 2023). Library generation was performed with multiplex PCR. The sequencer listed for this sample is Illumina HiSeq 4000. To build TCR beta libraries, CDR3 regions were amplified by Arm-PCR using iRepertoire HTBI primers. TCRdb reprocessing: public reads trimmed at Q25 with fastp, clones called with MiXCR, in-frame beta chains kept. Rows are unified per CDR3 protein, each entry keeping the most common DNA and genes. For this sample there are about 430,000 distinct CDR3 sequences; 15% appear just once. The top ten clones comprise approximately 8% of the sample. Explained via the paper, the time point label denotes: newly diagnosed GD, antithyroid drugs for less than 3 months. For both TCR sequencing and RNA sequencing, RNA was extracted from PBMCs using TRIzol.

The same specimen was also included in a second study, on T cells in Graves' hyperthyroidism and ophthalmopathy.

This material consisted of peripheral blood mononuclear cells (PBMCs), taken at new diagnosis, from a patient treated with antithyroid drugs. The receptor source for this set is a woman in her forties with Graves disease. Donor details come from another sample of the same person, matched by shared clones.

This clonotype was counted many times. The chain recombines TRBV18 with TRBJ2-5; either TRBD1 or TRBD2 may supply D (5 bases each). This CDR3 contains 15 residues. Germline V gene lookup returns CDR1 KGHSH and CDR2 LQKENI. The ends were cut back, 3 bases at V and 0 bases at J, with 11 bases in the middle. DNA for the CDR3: TGTGCCAGCTCACCGGGGACGGCGTACCAAGAGACCCAGTACTTC. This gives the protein CASSPGTAYQETQYF.

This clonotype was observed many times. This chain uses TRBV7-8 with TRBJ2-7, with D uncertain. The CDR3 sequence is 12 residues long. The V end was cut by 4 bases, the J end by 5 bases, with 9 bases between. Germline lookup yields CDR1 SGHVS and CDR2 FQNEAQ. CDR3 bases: TGTGCCAGCAGCTCAATATCTAACGAGCAGTACTTC. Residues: CASSSISNEQYF.

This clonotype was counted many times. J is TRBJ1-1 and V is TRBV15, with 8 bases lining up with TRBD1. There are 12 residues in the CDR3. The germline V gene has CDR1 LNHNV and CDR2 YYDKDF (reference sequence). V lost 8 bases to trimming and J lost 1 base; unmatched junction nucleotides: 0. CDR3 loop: CATGTGNTEAFF. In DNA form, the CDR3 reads TGTGCCACCGGGACAGGGAACACTGAAGCTTTCTTT.